The entry that follows covers one T cell receptor beta chain sequence. Its antigen remains unknown. The germline CDR1 and CDR2 sequences are SGHRS and YFSETQ. CDR3 length: 17 amino acids. Trimming removed 0 bases from V and 0 bases from J, with 14 bases in between. This specimen belongs to a study of T-cell memory formation after mild COVID-19. Study as a whole: Largely, the TCR clusters proved donor specific.

A 5'RACE reaction primed in the constant segment made cDNA libraries of TCR alpha and TCR beta, and these carried sample barcodes and UMIs. TCRdb re-called the 5' RACE reads with MiXCR, one entry per CDR3 protein. The sample holds roughly 110,000 distinct CDR3 sequences, about a sixth seen once. Study-level results: Contracting clones from day 15 to 85 showed balanced CD4/CD8; later expanders favored CD4+. Certain responding clones were present in pre-infection memory, suggesting participation of cross-reactive memory.

This clonotype originated in an adult woman who had mild COVID-19 (a few samples of this study predate the infection). Cell type and time point are not known. Material: PBMCs or a T cell subset sorted from them (not recorded which). The V and J genes are TRBV5-1 and TRBJ2-3, with D hard to call. CDR3 in amino acids: CASSLATVSSSTDTQYF. CDR3 nucleotides: TGCGCCAGCAGCTTGGCAACTGTAAGTTCTAGCACAGATACGCAGTATTTT.